The T cell receptor (beta chain) described here comes from a study of blood T cells in healthy people across ages. Details on this clonotype: The antigen remains unidentified.

The ends were cut back, 4 bases at V and 12 bases at J, with 11 bases in the middle. Per germline, CDR1 SGDLS and CDR2 YYNGEE. The CDR3 extends over 11 amino acids. It was with a sample-barcoded 5' primer and a J-beta primer mix that a second PCR of roughly 7 to 12 cycles was run. TCRdb used MiXCR to reprocess the 5' RACE reads, holding one entry per CDR3 protein. The sample contains about 940,000 distinct CDR3 sequences, 45% to 50% of which appear only once. Each donor gave approximately 9.7 milliliters of peripheral blood. Study conclusions and caveats: Older age coincided with a roughly linear decline in TCR beta diversity per million T cells.

The rearrangement links TRBV9 to TRBJ1-5; no definite D call. The source is a man in his thirties or forties in good health. The sequenced sample was blood. The CDR3, as DNA: TGTGCCAGCAGCAGAGTTCCGGTCCAGCATTTT. Translation: CASSRVPVQHF.